Each of the 24 T cell receptor beta chains below was sequenced from the same sample in a study of CD8 T cells in Susac syndrome. An amount of RNA that ranged from 0.5 to 1 ug was reverse transcribed with random hexamers. MiXCR was run by TCRdb on the immunoSEQ multiplex PCR reads, yielding one entry per CDR3 protein. This table holds around 300,000 distinct CDR3 sequences, 65% to 90% found once. The specimen was CD8+ T cells from PBMCs. All receptors come from a human donor with multiple sclerosis.

The chain recombines TRBV12-3 or TRBV12-4 with TRBJ1-2, with 8 bases that match TRBD1. This CDR3 contains 14 residues. V gave up 6 bases and J gave up 8 bases; unmatched junction bases: 11. The CDR3 DNA reads as TGTGCCAGCAGCCCCGGACAGGGACAGAGGGGCTACACCTTC. Encoded protein: CASSPGQGQRGYTF.

This chain joins TRBV6-5 and TRBJ2-1, with D possibly TRBD2 on 5 matching bases. Trimming stripped 2 bases from V and 4 bases from J, with 6 bases between. The CDR3 runs 13 residues. Germline lookup yields CDR1 MNHEY and CDR2 SVGAGI. The CDR3 bases are TGTGCCAGCAGTTACGAGGGATACAATGAGCAGTTCTTC. This translates into CASSYEGYNEQFF.

The chain carries TRBV28 and TRBJ2-7; possibly TRBD1 or TRBD2 for D (5 bases each). V lost 6 bases and J lost 1, with 16 bases in between. Germline V gene data show CDR1 as MDHEN and CDR2 as SYDVKM. CDR3 length: 15 amino acids. This chain's CDR3 is CASREGTATSYEQYF. The CDR3 DNA follows: TGTGCCAGCAGGGAAGGGACCGCGACTTCCTACGAGCAGTACTTC.

The chain has TRBV20-1 and TRBJ1-4; a possible D gene is TRBD1 (5 bases). The CDR3 is 16 amino acids. The germline V and J ends were trimmed by 4 bases and 3 bases, with 18 bases remaining between them. Germline loops: CDR1 DFQATT, CDR2 SNEGSKA (reference sequence). The CDR3 DNA is TGCAGTGCTATAAACATTAACCAGGGACCTAATGAAAAACTGTTTTTT. Its protein is CSAININQGPNEKLFF.

J is TRBJ2-7 and V is TRBV7-9, with TRBD2 as a possible D gene (6 bases). Germline V CDR1 and CDR2: SEHNR, FQNEAQ (reference sequence). Trimming took off 1 base at V and 2 bases at J, with 12 bases between the two ends. The CDR3 covers 15 residues. The CDR3 DNA sequence: TGTGCCAGCAGCTTAGTGGGAGGCGGGGCCTACGAGCAGTACTTC. Translated: CASSLVGGGAYEQYF.

The chain joins TRBV19 to TRBJ2-1, with a possible D match to TRBD2 (6 bases). CDR3 length: 18 amino acids. Trimming removed 1 base from V and 0 bases from J, with 16 bases in between. CDR1 LNHDA and CDR2 SQIVND come from the germline V gene (reference sequence). The DNA for the CDR3 is TGTGCCAGTAGTATAGTAACTAGCTACGCCCGCTCCTACAATGAGCAGTTCTTC. Translation: CASSIVTSYARSYNEQFF.

The CDR3 DNA reads as TGTGCCAGCAGCCAAGATCTTCGGGAGGGCCCCTACAATGAGCAGTTCTTC. Translation: CASSQDLREGPYNEQFF. This chain links TRBV14 with TRBJ2-1; TRBD2 agrees at 8 bases. The CDR3 loop spans 17 amino acids. Trimming took 0 bases from V and 2 from J; bases not matched to a gene: 6. Germline lookup yields CDR1 SGHDN and CDR2 FVKESK. Combining the CDR3 with reference TRBV14 and TRBJ2-1 gives the whole variable domain EAGVTQFPSHSVIEKGQTVTLRCDPISGHDNLYWYRRVMGKEIKFLLHFVKESKQDESGMPNNRFLAERTGGTYSTLKVQPAELEDSGVYFCASSQDLREGPYNEQFFGPGTRLTVL.

Only one count was recorded for this clonotype. CDR3 DNA: TGTGCCAGCTCACCACCGATCGGGGTTGAGCAGTTCTTC. Residues: CASSPPIGVEQFF. The rearrangement uses TRBV18 and TRBJ2-1; D may be TRBD2 (5 bases). The germline V gene encodes CDR1 KGHSH and CDR2 LQKENI. The V and J ends lost 0 bases and 9 bases respectively, with 9 bases between them. CDR3 length: 13 amino acids.

The chain recombines TRBV24-1 with TRBJ2-1; TRBD2 agrees at 10 bases. The CDR3 is 16 residues long. J gave up 4 bases and V 4 bases, and 6 bases lay outside the gene matches. The germline V gene encodes CDR1 KGHDR and CDR2 SFDVKD. CDR3 amino acids: CATSEDSGRAYNEQFF. CDR3 DNA: TGTGCCACCAGTGAAGACAGCGGGAGGGCTTACAATGAGCAGTTCTTC.

This chain connects TRBV7-9 to TRBJ2-7, with 9 positions matching TRBD2. CDR3 size: 15 residues. CDR1 and CDR2 (germline): SEHNR, FQNEAQ (reference sequence). V shed 6 bases, J shed 3 bases, and the junction held 9 bases outside the gene matches. CDR3 protein: CASRSRGSGSYEQYF. The CDR3 DNA reads TGTGCCAGCAGATCGAGGGGTAGCGGGAGCTACGAGCAGTACTTC.

CDR3 in DNA: TGCGCCAGTACTCCGGGACAGGGGGTCGAGCAGTACTTC. Amino acid sequence: CASTPGQGVEQYF. This chain links TRBV5-1 with TRBJ2-7; 11 nucleotides line up with TRBD1. Germline V CDR1 and CDR2: SGHRS, YFSETQ. CDR3 size: 13 residues. V lost 8 bases and J lost 6; bases outside the gene matches: 7.

This chain joins TRBV18 and TRBJ1-2, with D unresolved. Germline V gives CDR1 KGHSH, CDR2 LQKENI. The CDR3 loop spans 15 amino acids. Trimming pared 3 bases from V and 1 base from J, leaving 12 bases between. CDR3 residues: CASSPGRIYNYGYTF. The CDR3 DNA sequence: TGTGCCAGCTCACCTGGGCGGATTTATAACTATGGCTACACCTTC.

This clonotype was recorded once. The chain recombines TRBV4-1 with TRBJ2-1; the match to TRBD2 covers 7 bases. V was clipped by 4 bases and J by 3 bases; unmatched bases: 12. The germline gives CDR1 MGHRA, CDR2 YSYEKL. The CDR3 has 17 amino acids. The CDR3 region has the DNA TGCGCCAGCAGCCCGTATATGGCTAGCGGAGTCTACAATGAGCAGTTCTTC. Translated, it gives CASSPYMASGVYNEQFF.

The V and J genes are TRBV5-6 and TRBJ2-1; tentative D call: TRBD2 (6 bases). V was trimmed by 1 base and J by 3 bases, leaving 8 bases between them. Germline CDR1 reads SGHDT; CDR2 reads YYEEEE. CDR3 length equals 14 residues. CDR3 amino acids: CASSLSSDYNEQFF. Written as DNA, the CDR3 is TGTGCCAGCAGCTTGTCTAGCGACTACAATGAGCAGTTCTTC.

The rearrangement links TRBV7-3 to TRBJ2-1; 11 bases map to TRBD1. The CDR3 covers 15 residues. Trimming at V came to 3 bases and at J to 6 bases, leaving 4 bases not matched to a gene. Germline loops: CDR1 SGHTA, CDR2 FQGTGA. CDR3 in DNA: TGTGCCAGCAGCTTCGGGACAGGGGGACCCAATGAGCAGTTCTTC. This encodes CASSFGTGGPNEQFF.

The chain links TRBV29-1 to TRBJ2-1; 11 bases are shared with TRBD2. The CDR3 has 14 residues. Trimming removed 6 bases from V and 6 bases from J; junction bases left unmatched: 7. CDR1 and CDR2 from the germline V gene are SQVTM and ANQGSEA. CDR3 sequence reads: CSVATSGSSNEQFF. The DNA of the CDR3 is TGCAGCGTGGCAACTAGCGGGAGCTCCAATGAGCAGTTCTTC.

CDR3 loop: CAIRPDRGQNTGELFF. The DNA of the CDR3 is TGTGCCATCAGGCCGGACAGGGGGCAAAACACCGGGGAGCTGTTTTTT. The chain employs TRBV10-3 and TRBJ2-2; 11 nucleotides line up with TRBD1. The ends lost 6 bases at V and 2 bases at J; junction bases unmatched: 5. Germline loops: CDR1 ENHRY, CDR2 SYGVKD. This CDR3 region has 16 residues.

This clonotype appeared once. The rearrangement joins TRBV30 to TRBJ2-1; perhaps TRBD1 as D (6 bases). The CDR3 length is 12 residues. V lost 0 bases and J lost 10, with 10 bases in between. Looked up from germline, CDR1 is GTSNPN and CDR2 is SVGIG (reference sequence). The DNA of the CDR3 is TGTGCCTGGAGTGTATCAGGGGCAGAGCAGTTCTTC. Its translation: CAWSVSGAEQFF. Full variable domain (outside the CDR3, taken from reference TRBV30 and TRBJ2-1): SQTIHQWPATLVQPVGSPLSLECTVEGTSNPNLYWYRQAAGRGLQLLFYSVGIGQISSEVPQNLSASRPQDRQFILSSKKLLLSDSGFYLCAWSVSGAEQFFGPGTRLTVL.

The gene calls are TRBV4-3 and TRBJ2-5; D may be TRBD1 (5 bases). CDR3 size: 18 residues. Per germline, CDR1 LGHNA and CDR2 YSLEER. The ends were cut back, 0 bases at V and 5 bases at J, with 22 bases in the middle. The CDR3 reads CASSQDWDTGHPGETQYF. The DNA for the CDR3 is TGCGCCAGCAGCCAAGATTGGGATACAGGCCACCCCGGGGAGACCCAGTACTTC.

The chain links TRBV6-2 or TRBV6-3 to TRBJ2-1, with 10 bases fitting TRBD2. Germline V gene lookup returns CDR1 MNHEY and CDR2 SVGEGT. The CDR3 sequence is 16 residues long. The V and J ends lost 6 bases and 4 bases, in that order; junction bases with no gene match: 9. CDR3 region: CASRLRTSGRYNEQFF. In DNA form, the CDR3 reads TGTGCCAGCAGACTCAGGACTAGCGGCCGTTACAATGAGCAGTTCTTC.

The V and J genes are TRBV6-6 and TRBJ2-3; D perhaps matches TRBD1 (5 bases). CDR1 is MNHNY, CDR2 SVGAGI, per germline (reference sequence). This CDR3 has 15 amino acids. Trimming left V 0 bases short and J 5 bases short, with 12 bases between. The CDR3 nucleotides read TGTGCCAGCAGTTACTCAGGTTTTACAGGAGATACGCAGTATTTT. Amino acid sequence: CASSYSGFTGDTQYF.

The gene calls are TRBV15 and TRBJ2-7, with TRBD1 as a possible D gene (5 bases). This CDR3 is built from 12 residues. V lost 3 bases and J lost 5, with 8 bases in between. The germline V gene encodes CDR1 LNHNV and CDR2 YYDKDF (reference sequence). The CDR3 is CATSRTDDEQYF. In DNA form, the CDR3 reads TGTGCCACCAGCAGGACAGACGACGAGCAGTACTTC. Full variable domain (remainder filled in from reference TRBV15 and TRBJ2-7): DAMVIQNPRYQVTQFGKPVTLSCSQTLNHNVMYWYQQKSSQAPKLLFHYYDKDFNNEADTPDNFQSRRPNTSFCFLDIRSPGLGDTAMYLCATSRTDDEQYFGPGTRLTVT.

The chain employs TRBV3-1 and TRBJ2-1; TRBD2 matches 8 bases. The V and J ends lost 3 bases and 6 bases, in that order; junction bases with no gene match: 13. The CDR3 sequence is 17 residues long. Germline lookup yields CDR1 LGHDT and CDR2 YNNKEL (reference sequence). In nucleotides, the CDR3 is TGTGCCAGCAGCCATTTTACGGGAGCGGGAGTTTTCAATGAGCAGTTCTTC. Its protein product is CASSHFTGAGVFNEQFF.

This clonotype was recorded only once. This chain joins TRBV7-9 and TRBJ2-7; 8 bases map to TRBD2. Per the germline V gene, CDR1 is SEHNR and CDR2 is FQNEAQ (reference sequence). V gave up 1 base and J gave up 4 bases; unmatched junction bases: 3. The CDR3 is 14 residues long. In nucleotides, the CDR3 is TGTGCCAGCAGCTTAGAACTAGCGGTTTACGAGCAGTACTTC. It is translated as CASSLELAVYEQYF.